The 15 T cell receptor beta chains below were found in one sample sequenced in a study of vaccination and CD4 T cells after COVID-19. The time point was: late sampling 161 to 241 days after vaccination in a few convalescent patients. The treatment denotes: 10-day PBMC culture with coronavirus spike peptide pools or control peptides (ViraFEST assay). Cultured CD4+ T cell DNA was sequenced using the Oncomine TCR Beta short-read assay. TCRdb reprocessed the PCR reads via MiXCR and lists one record per CDR3 protein. The sample has 21,000 or so distinct CDR3 sequences, about 45% seen once; the top ten hold 4.9%. Their antigen targets remain unknown. The sample here was CD4+ T cells from blood, cultured in vitro, taken about 7 months after SARS-CoV-2 vaccination. These receptors all come from a human donor who had recovered from COVID-19.

The chain combines TRBV7-3 with TRBJ2-1; no clear D gene. The CDR3 length is 12 residues. Germline V CDR1 and CDR2: SGHTA, FQGTGA. Deletions cut 1 base from V and 9 bases from J, with 7 bases between. The CDR3 sequence is CASSLSLSEQFF. Here the CDR3 DNA reads TGTGCCAGCAGCTTAAGTTTGAGTGAGCAGTTCTTC.

This clonotype was picked up a small number of times. The rearrangement uses TRBV7-9 and TRBJ2-5; TRBD1 might be the D (5 bases). With 5 bases removed from V and 4 bases from J, the gap between germline ends came to 17 bases. The CDR3 sequence is 15 residues long. CDR1 and CDR2 (germline): SEHNR, FQNEAQ (reference sequence). CDR3 DNA sequence: TGTGCCAGCAGCGTAAGACAGCGATGGGGAGAGACCCAGTACTTC. It yields the protein CASSVRQRWGETQYF.

This sequence joins TRBV20-1 and TRBJ2-7; D is uncertain. CDR3 length: 10 amino acids. CDR1 DFQATT and CDR2 SNEGSKA come from the germline V gene (reference sequence). Trimming pared 6 bases from V and 5 bases from J, leaving 8 bases between. This chain's CDR3 is CSAQLNEQYF. The CDR3 DNA is TGCAGTGCGCAACTTAACGAGCAGTACTTC.

This clonotype was recorded a few times. The J gene is TRBJ1-5, the V gene TRBV19, with D perhaps TRBD1 (6 bases). CDR1 and CDR2 (germline): LNHDA, SQIVND (reference sequence). Trimming cost V 9 bases and J 1 base, with 7 bases left between them. The CDR3 has 12 residues. In nucleotides, the CDR3 is TGTGCCAGCGACAGGAGCAATCAGCCCCAGCATTTT. The encoded protein is CASDRSNQPQHF.

V gene TRBV28 combines with J gene TRBJ2-5; D is unresolved. There are 12 residues in the CDR3. Germline-derived CDR1 and CDR2 are MDHEN and SYDVKM. Trimming took off 6 bases at V and 7 bases at J, with 12 bases between the two ends. CDR3: CASSRSIWTQYF. DNA for the CDR3: TGTGCCAGCAGCCGTTCAATCTGGACCCAGTACTTC.

The chain recombines TRBV7-6 with TRBJ2-1, with 14 bases lining up with TRBD2. There are 18 residues in the CDR3. Germline loops: CDR1 SGHVS, CDR2 FNYEAQ. J lost 6 bases, V lost 1 base, and 8 bases had no gene match. The CDR3 spells CASSLGIGGTSGSNEQFF. For the CDR3, the DNA is TGTGCCAGCAGCTTAGGTATTGGAGGGACTAGCGGGAGCAATGAGCAGTTCTTC.

This clonotype turned up a few times. V is TRBV27 and J is TRBJ2-1, with D possibly matching TRBD1 (6 bases). This CDR3 contains 13 residues. Trimming removed 5 bases from V and 4 bases from J, with 9 bases in between. The germline gives CDR1 MNHEY, CDR2 SMNVEV (reference sequence). CDR3 sequence (DNA): TGTGCCAGCAGTCCAACAGGGTACAATGAGCAGTTCTTC. Its protein product is CASSPTGYNEQFF.

This clonotype is a singleton in its sample. The chain recombines TRBV6-5 with TRBJ2-4; D call uncertain. This CDR3 comprises 14 residues. The V end was cut by 0 bases, the J end by 6 bases, with 9 bases between. Per germline, CDR1 MNHEY and CDR2 SVGAGI. CDR3 DNA: TGTGCCAGCAGTTACTCAGGCACGAGAAACATTCAGTACTTC. The encoded protein is CASSYSGTRNIQYF.

This chain joins TRBV6-1 and TRBJ1-6; 8 nucleotides agree with TRBD1. The CDR3 extends over 15 amino acids. The ends lost 5 bases at V and 6 bases at J; junction bases unmatched: 6. In germline, CDR1 is MNHNS, CDR2 SASEGT. In nucleotides, the CDR3 is TGTGCCAGCAGTCAACCGGACAGGGTTAATTCACCCCTCCACTTT. It encodes CASSQPDRVNSPLHF.

This clonotype was recorded a few times. The junction and the germline gene differ at one end; a read error may be behind it. The chain links TRBV6-5 to TRBJ2-3, with D hard to call. Per the germline V gene, CDR1 is MNHEY and CDR2 is SVGAGI. This CDR3 contains 15 residues. CDR3 sequence: CASSYLQASTDTQYF. The CDR3, as DNA: TGTGCCAGCAGCTACTTGCAGGCGAGCACAGATACGCAGTATTTT.

V is TRBV24-1 and J is TRBJ2-1; D gene ambiguous. Germline V CDR1 and CDR2: KGHDR, SFDVKD. Trimming removed 2 bases at V and 7 bases at J, with 11 bases between. CDR3 length: 14 residues. Here the CDR3 reads CATSDSDALNEQFF. As DNA, the CDR3 is TGTGCCACCAGTGATTCCGACGCTTTGAATGAGCAGTTCTTC.

The gene calls are TRBV6-2 or TRBV6-3 and TRBJ2-6; no firm D call. The V and J ends lost 2 bases and 0 bases respectively, with 2 bases between them. Germline CDR1 is MNHEY and CDR2 is SVGEGT. This CDR3 contains 14 residues. The CDR3 region has the DNA TGTGCCAGCAGTTACAGCTCTGGGGCCAACGTCCTGACTTTC. Residues: CASSYSSGANVLTF.

In its sample, this clonotype was seen a few times. The J gene is TRBJ2-7, the V gene TRBV10-3; D may be TRBD1 (6 bases). This CDR3 has 14 amino acids. The germline V gene encodes CDR1 ENHRY and CDR2 SYGVKD. With 10 bases removed from V and 2 bases from J, the gap between germline ends came to 18 bases. CDR3 DNA: TGTGCCACGTTAAGCAGGGGAACACCCTACGAGCAGTACTTC. It codes for CATLSRGTPYEQYF.

This chain connects TRBV7-8 to TRBJ2-2; 7 bases agree with TRBD1. This CDR3 spans 15 amino acids. V lost 4 bases and J lost 0; bases outside the gene matches: 2. Germline V gene sequence: CDR1 SGHVS, CDR2 FQNEAQ. The CDR3 region is CASSYQGANTGELFF. CDR3 nucleotide sequence: TGTGCCAGCAGCTACCAGGGGGCGAACACCGGGGAGCTGTTTTTT.

The chain has TRBV5-4 and TRBJ1-1; TRBD1 matches at 8 bases. Trimming at V came to 4 bases and at J to 5 bases, leaving 13 bases not matched to a gene. There are 16 residues in the CDR3. Germline-derived CDR1 and CDR2 are SGHNT and YYREEE (reference sequence). CDR3 coding DNA: TGTGCCAGCAGCCCCGTAGCAGGGCAGGGGGCAACTGAAGCTTTCTTT. Translating it yields CASSPVAGQGATEAFF.